Listed below are T cell receptor beta chains from one sample, sequenced in a study of beta chain features in type 1 diabetes. TCRdb's table, derived via immunoSEQ multiplex PCR, lists solely in-frame clones and lacks some. The sample includes 160,000 or so clones, roughly 63% of them seen just once. Sequenced: naive CD4+ T cells from blood. These receptor sequences come from a man aged 30 to 39 with type 1 diabetes. Each CDR3 is given with its conserved first and last residue. D genes are given only for firm matches. Some rows have no size entry. The others give once, few or many, or a class for an expanded clone.

D gene,J gene,V gene,CDR3 length,clone size,CDR3 DNA,CDR3 protein
-,TRBJ2-5,TRBV18,17,-,TGTGCCAGCTCACCAGTCTCTTATCCGCTTCCCCAAGAGACCCAGTACTTC,CASSPVSYPLPQETQYF
-,TRBJ2-5,TRBV11-2,13,-,TGTGCCAGCAGCTTAGCAGGAGATGTAACCCAGTACTTC,CASSLAGDVTQYF
-,TRBJ2-1,TRBV29-1,13,once,TGCAGCGCTATATCCGCATCCTACAATGAGCAGTTCTTC,CSAISASYNEQFF
-,TRBJ2-6,TRBV4-1,17,-,TGCGCCAGCAGCCAAGATCACGGCAGCTCTGGGGCCAACGTCCTGACTTTC,CASSQDHGSSGANVLTF
TRBD1,TRBJ2-3,TRBV6-5,15,-,TGTGCCAGCAGCCGGGGACAGGGGAGTACAGATACGCAGTATTTT,CASSRGQGSTDTQYF
-,TRBJ2-3,TRBV20-1,11,-,TGCAGTGCTTCAACCGCAGATACGCAGTATTTT,CSASTADTQYF
-,TRBJ2-5,TRBV7-6,15,-,TGTGCCAGCTACTTTCGTCCCTTGCGAAAAGAGACCCAGTACTTC,CASYFRPLRKETQYF
-,TRBJ1-1,TRBV29-1,14,-,TGCAGCGCTAAATCGGGAAGTTTAAACACTGAAGCTTTCTTT,CSAKSGSLNTEAFF
-,TRBJ2-7,TRBV20-1,11,once,TGCAGCTATTACAGGGTTCGCGAGCAGTACTTC,CSYYRVREQYF
TRBD1,TRBJ2-7,TRBV7-2,15,-,TGTGCCAGCAGCTCCTACAAACAGGGGAGCTACGAGCAGTACTTC,CASSSYKQGSYEQYF
-,TRBJ1-1,TRBV6-6,14,-,TGTGCCAGCAGGGAAAGAGACACCTACACTGAAGCTTTCTTT,CASRERDTYTEAFF
-,TRBJ2-3,TRBV13,16,-,TGTGCCAGCAGCTTCCCTTCCCCCAGCTTTGGAGATACGCAGTATTTT,CASSFPSPSFGDTQYF
TRBD1,TRBJ1-2,TRBV10-3,14,-,TGTGCCATCAGTGAGGGACAGGGAATCTATGGCTACACCTTC,CAISEGQGIYGYTF
-,TRBJ1-6,TRBV30,13,few,TGTGCCTGGGCCGGGACCCCGGGCTCACCCCTCCACTTT,CAWAGTPGSPLHF
-,TRBJ1-6,TRBV2,13,once,TGTGCCAGCAGTGATAGGGACGGTTCACCCCTCCACTTT,CASSDRDGSPLHF
-,TRBJ2-5,TRBV30,16,-,TGTGCCTGGTTAGGGTCCGCGGCCGGGAAAGAGGAGACCCAGTACTTC,CAWLGSAAGKEETQYF
TRBD1,TRBJ1-5,TRBV29-1,14,-,TGCAGCGCCAGGGGGGCAGGCCGCAATCAGCCCCAGCATTTT,CSARGAGRNQPQHF
TRBD2,TRBJ2-7,TRBV10-3,15,-,TGTGCCATCAGTGACCCTAGCGGGGGGTCGTACGAGCAGTACTTC,CAISDPSGGSYEQYF
TRBD1,TRBJ2-1,TRBV13,11,-,TGTGCCAGCAGACGACGGACAGGGGAGTTCTTC,CASRRRTGEFF
TRBD2,TRBJ2-2,TRBV7-2,15,-,TGTGCCAGCAGCCTAGCGGGCACGAACACCGGGGAGCTGTTTTTT,CASSLAGTNTGELFF
TRBD2,TRBJ2-5,TRBV4-3,15,-,TGCGCCAGCAGCCAAGAGGCGGGGGGCCAAGAGACCCAGTACTTC,CASSQEAGGQETQYF
-,TRBJ2-5,TRBV7-2,15,-,TGTGCCAGCAGCACTACGCGGACAGCCCAAGAGACCCAGTACTTC,CASSTTRTAQETQYF
-,TRBJ2-1,TRBV4-1,12,-,TGCGCCAGCAGCCAAGACCGCTTTGAGCAGTTCTTC,CASSQDRFEQFF
TRBD1,TRBJ2-1,TRBV27,17,-,TGTGCCAGCAGTCTAAATTCACCGGGACAGGGAAACAATGAGCAGTTCTTC,CASSLNSPGQGNNEQFF
TRBD1,TRBJ2-7,TRBV29-1,11,-,TGCAGCGTGAGGGACAGTTACGAGCAGTACTTC,CSVRDSYEQYF
-,TRBJ2-1,TRBV9,15,few,TGTGCCAGCAGCCCGAGAGACAGCTCCTACAATGAGCAGTTCTTC,CASSPRDSSYNEQFF
TRBD1,TRBJ2-4,TRBV7-9,16,-,TGTGCCAGCAGCACTGACCCGGGACAGGGTTTGAACATTCAGTACTTC,CASSTDPGQGLNIQYF
TRBD1,TRBJ2-5,TRBV4-3,14,-,TGCGCCAGCAGTCGACAGGGAAACCAAGAGACCCAGTACTTC,CASSRQGNQETQYF
-,TRBJ2-7,TRBV19,14,-,TGTGCCAGTAGTGCCGGGGCAGCGGGCTACGAGCAGTACTTC,CASSAGAAGYEQYF
-,TRBJ2-6,TRBV5-1,15,-,TGCGCCAGCAGCTTGGACAGGGCTGGGGCCAACGTCCTGACTTTC,CASSLDRAGANVLTF
TRBD1,TRBJ2-4,TRBV4-3,17,few,TGCGCCAGCAGCCAATCGGACAGGGGGCAATCCAAAAACATTCAGTACTTC,CASSQSDRGQSKNIQYF
-,TRBJ2-3,TRBV7-8,14,-,TGTGCCAGCAGCTTAGGGACGGCGGTGGATACGCAGTATTTT,CASSLGTAVDTQYF
TRBD1,TRBJ2-1,TRBV7-9,14,once,TGTGCCAGCGGAAAGACAGGGGCATACAATGAGCAGTTCTTC,CASGKTGAYNEQFF
TRBD2,TRBJ2-4,TRBV5-1,11,-,TGCGCCAGCAGCCAAGGGACTAGCTGGTACTTC,CASSQGTSWYF
-,TRBJ2-5,TRBV15,13,-,TGTGCCACCATGTACTTCGCAGGGGAGACCCAGTACTTC,CATMYFAGETQYF
TRBD1,TRBJ1-2,TRBV29-1,12,-,TGCAGCGTTCGGACAGGGTCCTATGGCTACACCTTC,CSVRTGSYGYTF
TRBD1,TRBJ2-7,TRBV7-8,16,few,TGTGCCAGCAGCCCAACGGCACAGGGGCAATCCTACGAGCAGTACTTC,CASSPTAQGQSYEQYF
-,TRBJ2-7,TRBV14,14,-,TGTGCCAGCAGCCAAGGATTGGTCGCCTACGAGCAGTACTTC,CASSQGLVAYEQYF
-,TRBJ2-3,TRBV2,13,few,TGTGCCAGCGCAAGGAGAACCACAGATACGCAGTATTTT,CASARRTTDTQYF
TRBD2,TRBJ2-3,TRBV15,16,-,TGTGCCACCAGCAGAGTGGCGGGGGGCCGTCAAGATACGCAGTATTTT,CATSRVAGGRQDTQYF
-,TRBJ2-3,TRBV30,12,-,TGTGCCTGGAGTTTTGACAGAGTTACGCAGTATTTT,CAWSFDRVTQYF
-,TRBJ1-2,TRBV7-9,13,-,TGTGCCAGCAGCCCCGGGACAAACTATGGCTACACCTTC,CASSPGTNYGYTF
-,TRBJ2-5,TRBV29-1,10,-,TGCAGCGTTCTGGCGGAGACCCAGTACTTC,CSVLAETQYF
-,TRBJ1-6,TRBV30,14,few,TGTGCCTGGAGCGTCCAACCCTATAATTCACCCCTCCACTTT,CAWSVQPYNSPLHF
TRBD2,TRBJ2-3,TRBV7-2,16,-,TGTGCCAGCAGCTCGGGACTAGCGGGGTTTGGCGATACGCAGTATTTT,CASSSGLAGFGDTQYF
TRBD1,TRBJ1-6,TRBV25-1,17,-,TGTGCCAGCAGTGCCCCCTCCCGACAGGGGAAGGGTTCACCCCTCCACTTT,CASSAPSRQGKGSPLHF
TRBD1,TRBJ1-4,TRBV7-9,15,-,TGTGCCAGCAGCCCAGGGGGCGCCGGGGATGAAAAACTGTTTTTT,CASSPGGAGDEKLFF
-,TRBJ2-5,TRBV25-1,15,few,TGTGCCAGCGCCCGTCATGCCCAATCGGCGGAGACCCAGTACTTC,CASARHAQSAETQYF
-,TRBJ2-1,TRBV4-3,16,-,TGCGCCAGCAGCCAAGATAACGCTTTCTCCTACAATGAGCAGTTCTTC,CASSQDNAFSYNEQFF
-,TRBJ2-1,TRBV7-9,12,-,TGTGCCAGCAGCTTAGGCGAGCAGGGGACGTTCTTC,CASSLGEQGTFF